This T cell receptor beta chain was sequenced during a study of control samples from healthy donors and cancer patients (dated by TCRdb to about 2020). The library was produced with the immunoSEQ multiplex PCR assay. TCRdb obtained this table from immuneACCESS and retained in-frame rearrangements with V and J assigned. These tables miss some clones; where compared with another copy, unresolved V genes account for less than half of the shortfall, and the remainder is unexplained. Counted in this sample were roughly 150,000 clones; about 91% of them appeared once. The top ten hold more than 1.5% of the sample. With respect to this clone: Its recognized antigen is unknown. No per-base quality is available; no much larger clone lies one base away.

Germline trimming amounts to 1 base on V and 0 bases on J, with 2 as the count of junction bases outside the gene matches. CDR1 PRHDT and CDR2 FYEKMQ were looked up in the germline V gene (reference sequence). The CDR3 measures 16 amino acids from cysteine to phenylalanine. Only the CDR3 DNA stays, 48 bases, in frame from base 1. This sequence originates from a man aged 18 to 29 in good health. The sequenced material came from blood. The V and J genes are TRBV13 and TRBJ2-2; 7 bases in the junction line up with TRBD1. The DNA sequence follows: TGTGCCAGCAGCTTAGACGGGACAGCGAACACCGGGGAGCTGTTTTTT. It translates as CASSLDGTANTGELFF. The full variable domain, with segments outside the CDR3 supplied by the reference TRBV13 and TRBJ2-2 proteins, appears as AAGVIQSPRHLIKEKRETATLKCYPIPRHDTVYWYQQGPGQDPQFLISFYEKMQSDKGSIPDRFSAQQFSDYHSELNMSSLELGDSALYFCASSLDGTANTGELFFGEGSRLTVL.